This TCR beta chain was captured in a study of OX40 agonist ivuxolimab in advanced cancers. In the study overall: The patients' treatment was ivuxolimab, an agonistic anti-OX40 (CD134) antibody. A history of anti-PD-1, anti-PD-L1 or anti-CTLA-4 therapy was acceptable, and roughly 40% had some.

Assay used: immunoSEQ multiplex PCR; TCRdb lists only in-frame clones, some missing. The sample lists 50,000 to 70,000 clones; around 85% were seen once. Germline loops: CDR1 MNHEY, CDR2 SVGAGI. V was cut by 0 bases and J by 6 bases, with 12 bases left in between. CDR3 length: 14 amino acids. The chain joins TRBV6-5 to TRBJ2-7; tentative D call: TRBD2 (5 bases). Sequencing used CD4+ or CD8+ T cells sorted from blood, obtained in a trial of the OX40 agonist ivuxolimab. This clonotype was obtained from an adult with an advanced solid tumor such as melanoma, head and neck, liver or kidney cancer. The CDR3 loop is CASSYSLNGIEQYF. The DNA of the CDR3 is TGTGCCAGCAGTTACTCACTGAACGGGATCGAGCAGTACTTC.